These 23 T cell receptor beta chains were all obtained from the same sample, sequenced in a study of shared clonotypes between healthy human individuals. The method was immunoSEQ multiplex PCR; TCRdb's version includes in-frame clones alone and lacks a portion of them. Among about 1.1 million clones listed, 77% were seen once. The source material was memory CD4+ T cells from PBMCs. Regarding subset: CD45RA-negative fraction. The receptors originated from a man aged 18 to 29 in good health. Some clones in this sample may be carry-over from other donors' samples.

CDR3 DNA sequence: TGTGCCAGCAGTTTCGGGACAGCTTCTGATGGCTACACCTTC. Amino acids: CASSFGTASDGYTF. The chain has TRBV5-4 and TRBJ1-2; 7 positions agree with TRBD1. V lost 5 bases to trimming and J lost 6 bases; unmatched junction nucleotides: 10. CDR3 length: 14 residues. Germline V lookup: CDR1 SGHNT, CDR2 YYREEE (reference sequence).

The chain links TRBV29-1 to TRBJ2-3; TRBD1 matches 7 bases. Germline V gene sequence: CDR1 SQVTM, CDR2 ANQGSEA. The CDR3 consists of 12 residues. The V segment lost 6 bases and the J segment 6 bases; nucleotides outside the gene matches: 6. DNA for the CDR3: TGCAGCGTAAGACAGGGCGGCGATACGCAGTATTTT. It yields the protein CSVRQGGDTQYF.

The V gene is TRBV4-1, the J gene TRBJ2-3, with TRBD2 matching over 11 bases. The germline CDR1 and CDR2 sequences are MGHRA and YSYEKL. After removal of 2 bases from V and 0 bases from J, the junction contained 4 bases not matched to a gene. This CDR3 comprises 17 residues. CDR3 nucleotide sequence: TGCGCCAGCAGCCAACTCACTAGCGGGAGTAGCACAGATACGCAGTATTTT. This encodes CASSQLTSGSSTDTQYF.

The gene calls are TRBV18 and TRBJ2-3; 13 nucleotides agree with TRBD2. The germline CDR1 and CDR2 sequences are KGHSH and LQKENI. V lost 5 bases to trimming and J lost 0 bases; unmatched junction nucleotides: 2. CDR3 length: 16 amino acids. In nucleotides, the CDR3 is TGTGCCAGCTCAGTACTAGCGGGAGGGAGCACAGATACGCAGTATTTT. It specifies CASSVLAGGSTDTQYF.

This chain joins TRBV6-1 and TRBJ2-5; 8 bases line up with TRBD2. V trimming: 7 bases; J trimming: 4 bases; junction bases outside the gene matches: 8. In germline, CDR1 is MNHNS, CDR2 SASEGT. This CDR3 comprises 14 residues. This CDR3 reads CASIRAGVGETQYF. CDR3 DNA sequence: TGTGCCAGCATTCGAGCGGGAGTGGGAGAGACCCAGTACTTC.

About this clone itself: Other DNA sequences in the same sample also yield this CDR3. This chain uses TRBV2 with TRBJ2-1; maybe TRBD2 (5 bases). V lost 8 bases and J 1 base, leaving 6 bases between the germline ends. This CDR3 contains 12 residues. Germline CDR1 is SNHLY and CDR2 is FYNNEI. The CDR3 coding sequence is TGTGCCAGCGGGAGTTCCTACAATGAGCAGTTCTTC. The encoded protein is CASGSSYNEQFF.

The chain couples TRBV6-1 to TRBJ1-2; tentatively, D is TRBD1 (5 bases). Germline CDR1 MNHNS, CDR2 SASEGT. V dropped 0 bases and J dropped 8 bases, with 19 bases sitting between them. The CDR3 spans 16 residues. The CDR3 here is CASSEATGTPGRGYTF. CDR3 coding DNA: TGTGCCAGCAGTGAAGCCACCGGGACCCCCGGAAGGGGCTACACCTTC.

The chain combines TRBV28 with TRBJ2-1; TRBD2 is a possible D gene (6 bases). Germline V gene data show CDR1 as MDHEN and CDR2 as SYDVKM. Trimming pared 5 bases from V and 3 bases from J, leaving 17 bases between. The CDR3 covers 16 residues. This CDR3 reads CASSPIQRAVYNEQFF. For the CDR3, the DNA is TGTGCCAGCAGTCCCATTCAGCGGGCGGTCTACAATGAGCAGTTCTTC.

This clone was seen only a few times. Other DNA sequences of this sample code for an identical CDR3. The CDR3: CASSPGTIRNNYGYTF. The CDR3 DNA reads as TGTGCCAGCAGTCCCGGGACTATAAGAAATAACTATGGCTACACCTTC. The V gene is TRBV28, the J gene TRBJ1-2, with a possible D match to TRBD1 (5 bases). The length of the CDR3 is 16 residues. Germline lookup yields CDR1 MDHEN and CDR2 SYDVKM. Trimming removed 5 bases at V and 1 base at J, with 17 bases between.

J is TRBJ2-5 and V is TRBV2; D is unresolved. The V end lost 2 bases, the J end lost 5 bases, and 3 bases lay between the germline ends. Per germline, CDR1 SNHLY and CDR2 FYNNEI. CDR3 size: 11 residues. This chain's CDR3 is CASSELETQYF. The CDR3 nucleotides are TGTGCCAGCAGTGAATTGGAGACCCAGTACTTC.

This chain connects TRBV19 to TRBJ2-7, with 11 bases that match TRBD1. The J segment lost 6 bases and the V segment lost 6 bases, leaving 13 bases of the junction unmatched. The CDR3 length is 16 residues. Germline values: CDR1 LNHDA, CDR2 SQIVND (reference sequence). CDR3 residues: CASSPGPGTGGTEQYF. Written as DNA, the CDR3 is TGTGCCAGTAGCCCGGGCCCCGGGACAGGGGGAACCGAGCAGTACTTC.

V is TRBV21-1 and J is TRBJ2-3; the table's D call of TRBD1 was not tested on the DNA. TRBV21-1 is reported as a pseudogene. This CDR3 has 16 amino acids. CDR3 sequence (DNA): TGTGCCAGCAGCACCCGAGGGACAGGTAGCACAGATACGCAGTATTTT. It specifies CASSTRGTGSTDTQYF.

As to this clone: The same CDR3 is also encoded by other DNA sequences in this sample. The chain recombines TRBV20-1 with TRBJ2-5; D ambiguous. Trimming stripped 5 bases from V and 5 bases from J, with 9 bases between. CDR3 length equals 11 residues. In germline, CDR1 is DFQATT, CDR2 SNEGSKA (reference sequence). The CDR3 loop reads CSAGLGETQYF. DNA for the CDR3: TGCAGTGCTGGCTTAGGGGAGACCCAGTACTTC.

V and J are TRBV29-1 and TRBJ2-7; D is tentatively TRBD1 or TRBD2 (5 bases each). CDR1 is SQVTM and CDR2 is ANQGSEA in the germline V gene. V was clipped by 5 bases and J by 2 bases, with 22 bases between them. There are 16 residues in the CDR3. The CDR3 DNA sequence: TGCAGCGTTAAAGGCTCCCCCGGGACGGATGCCTACGAGCAGTACTTC. Protein sequence: CSVKGSPGTDAYEQYF.

As to this clone: It is likely a read error: a sequence one base away is far more abundant. In the same sample, other DNA sequences code for this CDR3. The chain combines TRBV7-2 with TRBJ1-3; D uncertain. Trimming removed 6 bases at V and 0 bases at J, with 6 bases between. Germline CDR1 reads SGHTA; CDR2 reads FQGNSA. This CDR3 is 13 amino acids long. The CDR3 loop reads CASSPYSGNTIYF. In DNA, the CDR3 is TGTGCCAGCAGTCCCTACTCTGGAAACACCATATATTTT.

The genes are TRBV11-2 and TRBJ2-3; TRBD2 aligns across 7 bases. CDR3 length: 14 amino acids. Germline V gene sequence: CDR1 SGHAT, CDR2 FQNNGV. V lost 5 bases and J lost 6; bases outside the gene matches: 8. CDR3 residues: CASSPTSPEDTQYF. The CDR3 DNA follows: TGTGCCAGCAGCCCGACTAGCCCGGAGGATACGCAGTATTTT.

The chain employs TRBV30 and TRBJ1-2; unclear D gene. V was cut by 1 base and J by 4 bases, with 7 bases left in between. Germline CDR1 is GTSNPN and CDR2 is SVGIG (reference sequence). The CDR3 runs 12 residues. The CDR3: CAWSGDIYGYTF. CDR3 nucleotides: TGTGCCTGGAGTGGAGACATCTATGGCTACACCTTC.

This chain joins TRBV27 and TRBJ2-7; a possible D gene is TRBD2 (6 bases). Trimming cost V 3 bases and J 2 bases, with 20 bases left between them. Germline assignment: CDR1 MNHEY and CDR2 SMNVEV (reference sequence). The CDR3 covers 17 residues. The CDR3 DNA follows: TGTGCCAGCAGTTTGGGGGGAATGGGGACTGTAACCTACGAGCAGTACTTC. Translating gives CASSLGGMGTVTYEQYF.

The chain combines TRBV6-5 with TRBJ1-4, with TRBD1 as a possible D gene (6 bases). This CDR3 spans 14 amino acids. The germline CDR1 and CDR2 sequences are MNHEY and SVGAGI. Deletions cut 8 bases from V and 3 bases from J, with 13 bases between. CDR3 coding DNA: TGTGCCAGCTGGAAGGGGGTTGCTAATGAAAAACTGTTTTTT. Its translation: CASWKGVANEKLFF.

This rearrangement joins TRBV7-8 to TRBJ1-3; D perhaps matches TRBD1 (6 bases). The CDR3 spans 15 residues. The ends were cut back, 5 bases at V and 0 bases at J, with 11 bases in the middle. Germline lookup yields CDR1 SGHVS and CDR2 FQNEAQ. The CDR3 reads CASSPDRNSGNTIYF. As DNA, the CDR3 is TGTGCCAGCAGCCCCGACAGGAACTCTGGAAACACCATATATTTT.

The rearrangement uses TRBV27 and TRBJ1-2; D is uncertain. The CDR3 loop spans 16 amino acids. Per the germline V gene, CDR1 is MNHEY and CDR2 is SMNVEV (reference sequence). The V gene lost 5 bases and the J gene lost 3 bases, with 19 bases spanning the gap. The CDR3 nucleotides read TGTGCCAGCAGTCCCCGATTGGTCCCTGGGGACTATGGCTACACCTTC. Its protein product is CASSPRLVPGDYGYTF.

This chain uses TRBV2 with TRBJ1-2; D is perhaps TRBD1 (6 bases). V lost 6 bases and J 8 bases, leaving 16 bases between the germline ends. CDR1 is SNHLY, CDR2 FYNNEI, per germline. The CDR3 spans 13 residues. The CDR3 DNA reads TGTGCCAGCAGACCCGACGGTGGGGGCGGCTACACCTTC. It yields the protein CASRPDGGGGYTF.

This sequence joins TRBV7-7 and TRBJ2-2, with D unresolved. Germline CDR1 and CDR2: SSHAT and FNYEAQ (reference sequence). CDR3 length: 15 residues. The V and J ends lost 7 bases and 6 bases respectively, with 18 bases between them. The CDR3 sequence: CASTPIYGVAGELFF. CDR3 in DNA: TGTGCCAGCACCCCCATCTACGGCGTTGCCGGGGAGCTGTTTTTT.